Sequencing of this T cell receptor (beta chain) was carried out in a study of blood T cell repertoires in COVID-19. Study-wide context: Acute and convalescent COVID-19 specimens originated in the United States, Italy and Spain. The analysed material was cDNA or gDNA that came from T cells, B-cell-depleted T cells, or PBMCs.

Sequenced by immunoSEQ multiplex PCR; TCRdb stores in-frame clones only, minus some. The sample carries about 280,000 clones, around 87% recorded once. This clone was detected only a few times. The receptor comes from a woman under 40 who had recovered from COVID-19. What was sequenced was peripheral blood.

The CDR3 loop reads CASSSLRTDNTGELFF. The CDR3 DNA reads TGTGCCAGCAGTTCACTCCGGACAGATAACACCGGGGAGCTGTTTTTT. This sequence joins TRBV6-2 or TRBV6-3 and TRBJ2-2, with a weak D call TRBD1 (6 bases). CDR1 is MNHEY and CDR2 is SVGEGT in the germline V gene. V lost 4 bases and J lost 2, with 14 bases in between. This CDR3 comprises 16 residues.